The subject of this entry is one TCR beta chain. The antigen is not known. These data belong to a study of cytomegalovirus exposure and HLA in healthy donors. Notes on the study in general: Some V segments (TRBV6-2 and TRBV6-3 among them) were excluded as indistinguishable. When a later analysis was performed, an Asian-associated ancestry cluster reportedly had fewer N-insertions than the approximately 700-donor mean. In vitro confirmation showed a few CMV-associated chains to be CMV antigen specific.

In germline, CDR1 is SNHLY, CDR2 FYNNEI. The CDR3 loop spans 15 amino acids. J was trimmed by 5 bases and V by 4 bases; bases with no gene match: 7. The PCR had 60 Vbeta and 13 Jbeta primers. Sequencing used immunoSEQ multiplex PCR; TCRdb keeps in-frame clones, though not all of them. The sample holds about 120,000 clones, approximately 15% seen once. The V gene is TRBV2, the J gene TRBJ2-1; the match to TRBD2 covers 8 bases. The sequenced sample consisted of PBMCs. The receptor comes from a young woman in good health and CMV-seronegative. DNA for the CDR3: TGTGCCAGCAGTGGCGCGGGGGGTTGGGACAATGAGCAGTTCTTC. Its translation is CASSGAGGWDNEQFF. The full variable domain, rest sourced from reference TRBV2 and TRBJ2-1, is EPEVTQTPSHQVTQMGQEVILRCVPISNHLYFYWYRQILGQKVEFLVSFYNNEISEKSEIFDDQFSVERPDGSNFTLKIRSTKLEDSAMYFCASSGAGGWDNEQFFGPGTRLTVL.